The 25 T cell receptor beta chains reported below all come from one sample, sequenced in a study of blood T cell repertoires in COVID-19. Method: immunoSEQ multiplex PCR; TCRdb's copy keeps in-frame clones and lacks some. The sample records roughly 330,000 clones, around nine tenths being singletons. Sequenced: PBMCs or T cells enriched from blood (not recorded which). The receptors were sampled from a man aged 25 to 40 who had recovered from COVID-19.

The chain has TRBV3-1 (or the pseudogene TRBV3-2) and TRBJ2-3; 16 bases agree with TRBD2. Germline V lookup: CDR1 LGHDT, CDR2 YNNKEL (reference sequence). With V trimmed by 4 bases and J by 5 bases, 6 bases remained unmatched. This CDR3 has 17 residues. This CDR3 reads CASSPGTSGGDGDTQYF. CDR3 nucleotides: TGTGCCAGCAGCCCAGGGACTAGCGGGGGGGATGGAGATACGCAGTATTTT.

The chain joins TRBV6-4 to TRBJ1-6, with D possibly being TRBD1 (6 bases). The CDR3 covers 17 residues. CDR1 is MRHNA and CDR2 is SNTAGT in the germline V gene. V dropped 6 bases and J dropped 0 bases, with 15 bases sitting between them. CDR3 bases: TGTGCCAGCAGCGCTCAGGGGTTGAGCTCCTATAATTCACCCCTCCACTTT. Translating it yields CASSAQGLSSYNSPLHF.

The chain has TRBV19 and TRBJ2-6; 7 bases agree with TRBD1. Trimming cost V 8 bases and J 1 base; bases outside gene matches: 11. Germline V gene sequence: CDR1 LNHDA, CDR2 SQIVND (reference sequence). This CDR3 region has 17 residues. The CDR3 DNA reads TGTGCCAGTTCGTCGACAGGGCTTTATTCTGGGGCCAACGTCCTGACTTTC. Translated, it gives CASSSTGLYSGANVLTF.

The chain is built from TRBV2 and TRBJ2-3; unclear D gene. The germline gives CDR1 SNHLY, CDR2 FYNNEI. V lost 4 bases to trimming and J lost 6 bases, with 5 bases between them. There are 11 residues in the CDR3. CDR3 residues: CASSAVDTQYF. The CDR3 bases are TGTGCCAGCAGTGCGGTGGATACGCAGTATTTT.

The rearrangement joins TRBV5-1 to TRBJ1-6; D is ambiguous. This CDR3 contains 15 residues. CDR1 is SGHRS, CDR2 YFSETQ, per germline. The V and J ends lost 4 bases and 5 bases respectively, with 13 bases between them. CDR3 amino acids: CASSLPREDNSPLHF. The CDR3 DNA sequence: TGCGCCAGCAGCCTCCCCCGGGAAGATAATTCACCCCTCCACTTT.

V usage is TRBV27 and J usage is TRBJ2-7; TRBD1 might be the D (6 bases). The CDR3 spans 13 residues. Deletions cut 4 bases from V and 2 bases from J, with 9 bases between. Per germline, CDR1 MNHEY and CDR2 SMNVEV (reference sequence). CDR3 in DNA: TGTGCCAGCAGTTCCGACAGGCCCTACGAGCAGTACTTC. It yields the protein CASSSDRPYEQYF.

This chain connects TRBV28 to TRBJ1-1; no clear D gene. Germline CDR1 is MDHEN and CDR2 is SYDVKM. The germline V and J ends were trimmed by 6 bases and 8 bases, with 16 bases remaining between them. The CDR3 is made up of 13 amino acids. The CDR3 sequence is CASSPAPPAEAFF. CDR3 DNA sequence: TGTGCCAGCAGCCCCGCCCCCCCCGCGGAAGCTTTCTTT.

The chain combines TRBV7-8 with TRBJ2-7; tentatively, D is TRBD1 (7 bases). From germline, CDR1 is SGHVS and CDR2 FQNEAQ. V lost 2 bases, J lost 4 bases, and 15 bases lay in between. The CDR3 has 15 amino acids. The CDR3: CASSLNRAGGYEQYF. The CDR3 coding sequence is TGTGCCAGCAGCTTAAACCGGGCAGGGGGGTACGAGCAGTACTTC. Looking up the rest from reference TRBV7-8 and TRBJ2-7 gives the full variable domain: GAGVSQSPRYKVAKRGQDVALRCDPISGHVSLFWYQQALGQGPEFLTYFQNEAQLDKSGLPSDRFFAERPEGSVSTLKIQRTQQEDSAVYLCASSLNRAGGYEQYFGPGTRLTVT.

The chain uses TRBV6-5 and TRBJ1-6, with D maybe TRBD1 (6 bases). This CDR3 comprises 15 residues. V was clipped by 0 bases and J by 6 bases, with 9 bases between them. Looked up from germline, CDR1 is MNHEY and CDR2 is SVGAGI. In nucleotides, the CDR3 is TGTGCCAGCAGTTACTCCAGGGGCGGTAATTCACCCCTCCACTTT. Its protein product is CASSYSRGGNSPLHF.

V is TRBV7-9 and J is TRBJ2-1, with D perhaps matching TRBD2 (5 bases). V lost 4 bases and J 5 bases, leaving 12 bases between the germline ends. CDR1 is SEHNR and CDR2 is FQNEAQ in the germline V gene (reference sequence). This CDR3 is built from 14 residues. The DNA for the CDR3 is TGTGCCAGCAGCTACACCCCCGGGAACAATGAGCAGTTCTTC. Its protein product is CASSYTPGNNEQFF.

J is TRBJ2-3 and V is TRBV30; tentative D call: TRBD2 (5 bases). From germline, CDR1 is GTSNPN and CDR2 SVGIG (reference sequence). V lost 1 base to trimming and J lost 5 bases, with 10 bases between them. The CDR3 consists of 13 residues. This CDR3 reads CAWSGSEGDTQYF. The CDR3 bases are TGTGCCTGGAGTGGGAGCGAGGGAGATACGCAGTATTTT.

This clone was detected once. CDR3 residues: CASSITDPGQGYEQYF. Written as DNA, the CDR3 is TGTGCCAGCAGTATAACCGACCCGGGACAGGGGTATGAGCAGTACTTC. The genes are TRBV27 and TRBJ2-7; 10 bases match TRBD1. CDR1 and CDR2 (germline): MNHEY, SMNVEV (reference sequence). The CDR3 consists of 16 residues. V lost 5 bases, J lost 7 bases, and 14 bases stayed unmatched.

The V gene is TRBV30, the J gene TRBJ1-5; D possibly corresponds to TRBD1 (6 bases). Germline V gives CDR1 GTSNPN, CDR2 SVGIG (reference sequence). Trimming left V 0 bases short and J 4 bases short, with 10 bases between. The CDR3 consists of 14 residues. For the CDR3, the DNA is TGTGCCTGGAGTGTCCCCACAGGGAATCAGCCCCAGCATTTT. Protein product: CAWSVPTGNQPQHF.

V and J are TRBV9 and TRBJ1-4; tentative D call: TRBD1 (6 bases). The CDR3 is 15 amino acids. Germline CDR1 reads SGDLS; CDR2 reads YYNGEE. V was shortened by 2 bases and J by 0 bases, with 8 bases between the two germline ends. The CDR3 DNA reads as TGTGCCAGCAGCGTGGGGGGGCCAACTAATGAAAAACTGTTTTTT. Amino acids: CASSVGGPTNEKLFF.

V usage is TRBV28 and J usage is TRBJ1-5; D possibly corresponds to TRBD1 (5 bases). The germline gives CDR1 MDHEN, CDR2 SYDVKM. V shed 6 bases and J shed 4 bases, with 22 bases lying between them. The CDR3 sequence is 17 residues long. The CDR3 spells CASRKSHGAGGNQPQHF. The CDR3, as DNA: TGTGCCAGCAGAAAATCCCATGGGGCAGGTGGAAATCAGCCCCAGCATTTT.

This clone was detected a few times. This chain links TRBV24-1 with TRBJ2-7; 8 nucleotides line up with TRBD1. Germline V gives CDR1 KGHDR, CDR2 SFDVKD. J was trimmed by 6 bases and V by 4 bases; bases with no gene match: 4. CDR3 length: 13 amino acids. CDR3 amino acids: CATSDPGTGEQYF. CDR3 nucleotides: TGTGCCACCAGTGACCCTGGGACAGGCGAGCAGTACTTC.

The CDR3 spells CASSLAYGTVRNIEKLFF. CDR3 nucleotide sequence: TGTGCCAGCAGCTTGGCCTATGGGACAGTCAGGAACATTGAAAAACTGTTTTTT. The chain links TRBV5-5 to TRBJ1-4; 7 bases match TRBD1. The V gene end was trimmed by 0 bases and the J gene end by 7 bases; junction bases not matched to a gene: 15. The CDR3 runs to 18 residues. CDR1 is SGHKS and CDR2 is YYEKEE in the germline V gene (reference sequence).

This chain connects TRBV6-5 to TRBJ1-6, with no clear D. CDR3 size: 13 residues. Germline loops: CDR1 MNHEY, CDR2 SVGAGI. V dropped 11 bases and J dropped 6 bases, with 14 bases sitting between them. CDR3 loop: CACTGKANSPLHF. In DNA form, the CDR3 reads TGTGCCTGTACCGGGAAGGCTAATTCACCCCTCCACTTT.

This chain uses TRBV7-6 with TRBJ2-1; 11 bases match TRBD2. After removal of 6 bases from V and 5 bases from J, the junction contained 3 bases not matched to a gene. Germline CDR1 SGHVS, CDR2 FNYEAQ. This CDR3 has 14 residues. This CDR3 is CASSQTSGDNEQFF. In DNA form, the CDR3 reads TGTGCCAGCAGTCAGACTAGCGGGGACAATGAGCAGTTCTTC. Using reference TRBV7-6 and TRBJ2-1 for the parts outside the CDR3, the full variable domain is GAGVSQSPRYKVTKRGQDVALRCDPISGHVSLYWYRQALGQGPEFLTYFNYEAQQDKSGLPNDRFSAERPEGSISTLTIQRTEQRDSAMYRCASSQTSGDNEQFFGPGTRLTVL.

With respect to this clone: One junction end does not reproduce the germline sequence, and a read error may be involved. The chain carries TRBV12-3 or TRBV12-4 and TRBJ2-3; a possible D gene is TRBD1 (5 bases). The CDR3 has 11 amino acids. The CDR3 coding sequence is TGTGCCAGCAGTGAGACAGTTACGCAGTATTTT. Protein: CASSETVTQYF.

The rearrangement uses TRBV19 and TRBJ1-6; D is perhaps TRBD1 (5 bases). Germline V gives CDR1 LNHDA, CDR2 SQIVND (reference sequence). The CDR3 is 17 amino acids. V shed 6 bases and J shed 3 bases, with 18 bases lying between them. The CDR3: CASRKTEDTIYNSPLHF. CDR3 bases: TGTGCCAGTAGGAAAACAGAGGACACAATCTATAATTCACCCCTCCACTTT.

The CDR3 protein is CATSRDLGERGYTF. The CDR3 DNA follows: TGTGCCACCAGCAGAGATTTAGGGGAACGCGGCTACACCTTC. The chain recombines TRBV15 with TRBJ1-2; tentatively, D is TRBD1 (5 bases). Between the trimmed V and J ends, which lost 0 bases and 8 bases, there was a span of 13 bases. From germline, CDR1 is LNHNV and CDR2 YYDKDF (reference sequence). The CDR3 spans 14 residues.

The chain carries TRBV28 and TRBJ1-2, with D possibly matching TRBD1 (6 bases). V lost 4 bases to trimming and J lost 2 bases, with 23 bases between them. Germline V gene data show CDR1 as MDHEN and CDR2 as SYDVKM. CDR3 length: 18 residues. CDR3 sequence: CASSSYRQVWTGNYGYTF. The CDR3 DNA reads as TGTGCCAGCAGTTCCTACCGACAGGTATGGACTGGAAACTATGGCTACACCTTC.

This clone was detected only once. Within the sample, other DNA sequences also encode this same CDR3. The CDR3 loop reads CASSEQGNTEAFF. The DNA of the CDR3 is TGTGCCAGCAGTGAACAGGGGAACACTGAAGCTTTCTTT. The chain is built from TRBV2 and TRBJ1-1; a weak D match, TRBD1 (5 bases). The CDR3 is 13 amino acids. The ends were cut back, 2 bases at V and 1 base at J, with 5 bases in the middle. Per the germline V gene, CDR1 is SNHLY and CDR2 is FYNNEI.

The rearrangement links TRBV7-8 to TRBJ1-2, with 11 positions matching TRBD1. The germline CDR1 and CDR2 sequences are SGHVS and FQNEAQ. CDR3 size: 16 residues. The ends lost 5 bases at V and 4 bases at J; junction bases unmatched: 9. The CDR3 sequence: CASSPRVGQGGYGYTF. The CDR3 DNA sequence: TGTGCCAGCAGCCCTAGGGTGGGACAGGGGGGCTATGGCTACACCTTC.